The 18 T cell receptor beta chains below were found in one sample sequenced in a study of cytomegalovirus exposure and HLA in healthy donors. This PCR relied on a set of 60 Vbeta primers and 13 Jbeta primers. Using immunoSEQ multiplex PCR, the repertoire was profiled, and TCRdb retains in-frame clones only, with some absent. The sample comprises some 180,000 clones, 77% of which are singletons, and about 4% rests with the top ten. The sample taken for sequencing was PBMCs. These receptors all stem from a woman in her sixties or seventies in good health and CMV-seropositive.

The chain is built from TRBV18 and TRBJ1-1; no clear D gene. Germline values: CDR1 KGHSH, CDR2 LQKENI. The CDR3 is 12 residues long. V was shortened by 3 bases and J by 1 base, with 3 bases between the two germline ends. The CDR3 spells CASSPKNTEAFF. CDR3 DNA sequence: TGTGCCAGCTCACCCAAGAACACTGAAGCTTTCTTT.

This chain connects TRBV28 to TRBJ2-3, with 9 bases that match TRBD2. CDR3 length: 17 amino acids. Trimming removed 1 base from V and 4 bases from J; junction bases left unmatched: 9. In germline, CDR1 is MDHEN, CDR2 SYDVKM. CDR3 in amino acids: CASSLSLAGVGADTQYF. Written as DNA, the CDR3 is TGTGCCAGCAGTTTATCCTTAGCGGGGGTAGGGGCAGATACGCAGTATTTT.

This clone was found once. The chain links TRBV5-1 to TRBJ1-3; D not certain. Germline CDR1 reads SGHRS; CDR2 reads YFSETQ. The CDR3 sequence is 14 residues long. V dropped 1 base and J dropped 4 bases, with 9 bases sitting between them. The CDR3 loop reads CASSLNPQGNTIYF. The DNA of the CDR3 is TGCGCCAGCAGCTTGAACCCACAGGGAAACACCATATATTTT.

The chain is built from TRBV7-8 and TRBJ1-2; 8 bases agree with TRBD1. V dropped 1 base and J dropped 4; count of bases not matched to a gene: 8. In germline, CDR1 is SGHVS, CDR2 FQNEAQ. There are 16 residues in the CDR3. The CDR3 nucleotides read TGTGCCAGCAGCTTAGTGCAAACAGGGGGGAGCTATGGCTACACCTTC. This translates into CASSLVQTGGSYGYTF.

CDR3 residues: CASSSGTLGRYEQFF. CDR3 nucleotide sequence: TGTGCCAGCAGTTCCGGGACTCTCGGTCGCTATGAGCAGTTCTTC. The V and J genes are TRBV6-5 and TRBJ2-1; D might be TRBD2 (6 bases). The CDR3 totals 15 residues. Germline V lookup: CDR1 MNHEY, CDR2 SVGAGI. V gave up 4 bases and J gave up 8 bases, with 18 bases separating them.

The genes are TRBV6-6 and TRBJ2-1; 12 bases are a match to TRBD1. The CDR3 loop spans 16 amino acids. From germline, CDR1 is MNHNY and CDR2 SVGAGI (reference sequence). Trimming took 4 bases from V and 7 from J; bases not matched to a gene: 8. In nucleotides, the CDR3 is TGTGCCAGCAGTTCACGGGACAGGGGGCATTTAAATGAGCAGTTCTTC. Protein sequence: CASSSRDRGHLNEQFF.

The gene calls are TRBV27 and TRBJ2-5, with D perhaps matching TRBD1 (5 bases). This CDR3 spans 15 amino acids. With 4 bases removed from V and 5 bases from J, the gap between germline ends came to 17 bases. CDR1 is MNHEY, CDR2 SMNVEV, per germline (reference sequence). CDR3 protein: CASSSLQANRETQYF. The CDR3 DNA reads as TGTGCCAGCAGTTCTTTACAGGCTAATAGGGAGACCCAGTACTTC.

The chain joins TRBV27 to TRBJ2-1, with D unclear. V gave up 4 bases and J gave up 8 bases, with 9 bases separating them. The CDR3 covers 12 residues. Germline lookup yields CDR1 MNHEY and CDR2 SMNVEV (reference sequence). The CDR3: CASSSSFDEQFF. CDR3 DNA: TGTGCCAGCAGTTCCAGTTTCGATGAGCAGTTCTTC.

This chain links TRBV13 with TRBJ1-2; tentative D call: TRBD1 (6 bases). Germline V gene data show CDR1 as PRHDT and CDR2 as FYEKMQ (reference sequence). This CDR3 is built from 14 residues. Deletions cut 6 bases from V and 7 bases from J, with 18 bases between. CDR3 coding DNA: TGTGCCAGCAGAGGCGCACAGGGCCGCCTTGGCTACACCTTC. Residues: CASRGAQGRLGYTF. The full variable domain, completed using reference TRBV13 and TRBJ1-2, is AAGVIQSPRHLIKEKRETATLKCYPIPRHDTVYWYQQGPGQDPQFLISFYEKMQSDKGSIPDRFSAQQFSDYHSELNMSSLELGDSALYFCASRGAQGRLGYTFGSGTRLTVV.

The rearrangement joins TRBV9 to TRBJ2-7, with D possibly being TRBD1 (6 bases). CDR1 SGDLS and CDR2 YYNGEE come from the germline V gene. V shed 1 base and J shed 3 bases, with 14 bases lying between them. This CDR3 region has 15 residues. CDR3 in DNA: TGTGCCAGCAGCGTATCCGACGGGACATTCTACGAGCAGTACTTC. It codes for CASSVSDGTFYEQYF.

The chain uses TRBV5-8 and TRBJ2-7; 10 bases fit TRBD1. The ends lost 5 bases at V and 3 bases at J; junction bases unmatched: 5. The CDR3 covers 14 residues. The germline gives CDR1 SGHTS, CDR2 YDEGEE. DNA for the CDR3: TGTGCCAGCAGACCGGGACAGGGGTTCTACGAGCAGTACTTC. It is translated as CASRPGQGFYEQYF.

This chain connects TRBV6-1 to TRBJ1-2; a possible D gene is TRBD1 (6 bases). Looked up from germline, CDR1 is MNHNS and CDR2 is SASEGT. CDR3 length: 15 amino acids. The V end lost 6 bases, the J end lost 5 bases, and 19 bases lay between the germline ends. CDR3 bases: TGTGCCAGCAGCGAGACACCCTGGACAGAGTATGGCTACACCTTC. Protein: CASSETPWTEYGYTF.

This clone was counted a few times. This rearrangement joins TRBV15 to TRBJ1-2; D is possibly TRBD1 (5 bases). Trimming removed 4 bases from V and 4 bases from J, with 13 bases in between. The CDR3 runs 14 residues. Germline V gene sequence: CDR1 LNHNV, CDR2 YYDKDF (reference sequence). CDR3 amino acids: CATSKDRGIYGYTF. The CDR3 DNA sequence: TGTGCCACCAGCAAAGATAGGGGCATCTATGGCTACACCTTC. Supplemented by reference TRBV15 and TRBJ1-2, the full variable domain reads DAMVIQNPRYQVTQFGKPVTLSCSQTLNHNVMYWYQQKSSQAPKLLFHYYDKDFNNEADTPDNFQSRRPNTSFCFLDIRSPGLGDTAMYLCATSKDRGIYGYTFGSGTRLTVV.

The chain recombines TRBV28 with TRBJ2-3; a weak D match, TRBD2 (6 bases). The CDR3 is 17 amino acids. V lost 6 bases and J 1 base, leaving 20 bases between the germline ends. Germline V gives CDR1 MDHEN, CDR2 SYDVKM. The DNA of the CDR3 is TGTGCCAGCAGACAAACACCGGGAGCGGGTGGCACAGATACGCAGTATTTT. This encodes CASRQTPGAGGTDTQYF. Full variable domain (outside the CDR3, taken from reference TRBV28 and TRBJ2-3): DVKVTQSSRYLVKRTGEKVFLECVQDMDHENMFWYRQDPGLGLRLIYFSYDVKMKEKGDIPEGYSVSREKKERFSLILESASTNQTSMYLCASRQTPGAGGTDTQYFGPGTRLTVL.

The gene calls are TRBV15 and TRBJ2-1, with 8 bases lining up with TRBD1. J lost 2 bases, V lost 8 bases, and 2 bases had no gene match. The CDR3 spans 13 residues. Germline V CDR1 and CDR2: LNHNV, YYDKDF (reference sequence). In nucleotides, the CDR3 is TGTGCCACCTCGGACAGGGCCTACAATGAGCAGTTCTTC. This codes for CATSDRAYNEQFF. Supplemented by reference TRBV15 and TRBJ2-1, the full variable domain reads DAMVIQNPRYQVTQFGKPVTLSCSQTLNHNVMYWYQQKSSQAPKLLFHYYDKDFNNEADTPDNFQSRRPNTSFCFLDIRSPGLGDTAMYLCATSDRAYNEQFFGPGTRLTVL.

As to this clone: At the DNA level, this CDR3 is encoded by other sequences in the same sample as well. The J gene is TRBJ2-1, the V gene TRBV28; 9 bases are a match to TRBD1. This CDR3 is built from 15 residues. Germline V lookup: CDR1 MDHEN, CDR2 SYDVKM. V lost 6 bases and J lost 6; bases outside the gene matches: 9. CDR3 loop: CASSLTGGSGNEQFF. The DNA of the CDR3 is TGTGCCAGCAGCTTAACAGGGGGCAGCGGCAATGAGCAGTTCTTC. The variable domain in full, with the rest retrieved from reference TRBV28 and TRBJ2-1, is DVKVTQSSRYLVKRTGEKVFLECVQDMDHENMFWYRQDPGLGLRLIYFSYDVKMKEKGDIPEGYSVSREKKERFSLILESASTNQTSMYLCASSLTGGSGNEQFFGPGTRLTVL.

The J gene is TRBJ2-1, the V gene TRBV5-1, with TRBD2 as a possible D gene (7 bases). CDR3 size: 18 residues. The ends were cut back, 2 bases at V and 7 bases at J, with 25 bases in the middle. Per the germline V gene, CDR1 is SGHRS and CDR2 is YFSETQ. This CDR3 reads CASSFTPWGGASNNEQFF. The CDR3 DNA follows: TGCGCCAGCAGCTTTACCCCTTGGGGGGGCGCCTCCAATAATGAGCAGTTCTTC.

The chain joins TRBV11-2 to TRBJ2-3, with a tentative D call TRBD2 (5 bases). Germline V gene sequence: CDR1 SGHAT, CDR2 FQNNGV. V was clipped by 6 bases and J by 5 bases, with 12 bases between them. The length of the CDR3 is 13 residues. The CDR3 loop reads CASRRAGKDTQYF. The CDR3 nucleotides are TGTGCCAGCAGGAGGGCCGGTAAAGATACGCAGTATTTT. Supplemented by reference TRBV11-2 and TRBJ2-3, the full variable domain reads EAGVAQSPRYKIIEKRQSVAFWCNPISGHATLYWYQQILGQGPKLLIQFQNNGVVDDSQLPKDRFSAERLKGVDSTLKIQPAKLEDSAVYLCASRRAGKDTQYFGPGTRLTVL.